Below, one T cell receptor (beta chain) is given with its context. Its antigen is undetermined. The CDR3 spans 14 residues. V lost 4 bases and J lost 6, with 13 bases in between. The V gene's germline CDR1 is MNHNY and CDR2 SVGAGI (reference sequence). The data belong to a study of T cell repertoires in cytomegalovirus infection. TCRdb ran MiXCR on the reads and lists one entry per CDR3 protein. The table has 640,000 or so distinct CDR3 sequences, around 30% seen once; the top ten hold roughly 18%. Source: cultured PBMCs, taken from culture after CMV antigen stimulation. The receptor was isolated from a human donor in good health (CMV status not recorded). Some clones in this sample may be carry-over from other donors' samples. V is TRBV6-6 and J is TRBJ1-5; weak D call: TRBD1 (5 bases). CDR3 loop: CASSSRGIGQPQHF. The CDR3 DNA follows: TGTGCCAGCAGTTCCCGGGGGATCGGTCAGCCCCAGCATTTT.